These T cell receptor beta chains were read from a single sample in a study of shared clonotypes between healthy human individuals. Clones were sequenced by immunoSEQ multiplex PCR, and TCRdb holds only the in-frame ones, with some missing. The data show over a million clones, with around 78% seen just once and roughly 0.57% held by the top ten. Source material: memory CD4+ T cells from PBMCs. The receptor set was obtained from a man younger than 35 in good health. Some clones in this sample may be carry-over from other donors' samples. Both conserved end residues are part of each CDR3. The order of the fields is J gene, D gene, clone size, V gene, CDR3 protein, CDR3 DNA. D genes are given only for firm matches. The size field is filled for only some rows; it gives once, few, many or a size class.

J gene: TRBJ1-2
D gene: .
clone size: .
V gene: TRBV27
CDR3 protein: CASSLSGGSYGYTF
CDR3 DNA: TGTGCCAGCAGTTTATCGGGGGGGAGCTATGGCTACACCTTC

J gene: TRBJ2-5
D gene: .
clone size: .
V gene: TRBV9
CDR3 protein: CASSAGQETQYF
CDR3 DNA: TGTGCCAGCAGCGCGGGCCAAGAGACCCAGTACTTC

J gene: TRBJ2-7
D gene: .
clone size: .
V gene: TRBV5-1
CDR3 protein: CASSYELVSSYEQYF
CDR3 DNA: TGCGCCAGCAGCTACGAACTGGTGAGCTCCTACGAGCAGTACTTC

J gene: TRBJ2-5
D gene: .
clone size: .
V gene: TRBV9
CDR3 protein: CASSVDAETQYF
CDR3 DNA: TGTGCCAGCAGCGTAGATGCGGAGACCCAGTACTTC

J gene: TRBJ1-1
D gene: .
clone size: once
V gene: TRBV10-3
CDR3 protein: CAIQTGSGMNTEAFF
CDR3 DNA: TGTGCCATCCAAACGGGCTCTGGGATGAACACTGAAGCTTTCTTT

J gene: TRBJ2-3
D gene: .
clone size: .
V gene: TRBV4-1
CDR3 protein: CASSQLSNTQYF
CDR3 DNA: TGCGCCAGCAGCCAACTTTCAAATACGCAGTATTTT

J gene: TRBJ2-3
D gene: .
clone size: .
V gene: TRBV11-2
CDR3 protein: CASSPGLPSTDTQYF
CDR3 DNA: TGTGCCAGCAGCCCAGGACTACCTAGCACAGATACGCAGTATTTT

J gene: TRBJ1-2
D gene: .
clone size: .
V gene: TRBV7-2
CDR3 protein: CASSLESVYGYTF
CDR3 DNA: TGTGCCAGCAGCTTAGAGTCAGTTTATGGCTACACCTTC

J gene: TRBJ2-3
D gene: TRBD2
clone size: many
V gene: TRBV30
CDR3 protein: CAWSVLTSATDTQYF
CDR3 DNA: TGTGCCTGGAGTGTACTGACTAGCGCCACAGATACGCAGTATTTT

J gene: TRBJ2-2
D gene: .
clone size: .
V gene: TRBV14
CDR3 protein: CASSHKYLAGELFF
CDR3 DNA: TGTGCCAGCAGCCATAAGTATCTAGCCGGGGAGCTGTTTTTT

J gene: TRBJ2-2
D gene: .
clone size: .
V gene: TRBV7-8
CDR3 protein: CASSLTVLERGELFF
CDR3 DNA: TGTGCCAGCAGCTTGACAGTTTTGGAACGCGGGGAGCTGTTTTTT

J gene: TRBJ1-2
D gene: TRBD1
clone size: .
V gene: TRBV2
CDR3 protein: CASSGPGTGRCTF
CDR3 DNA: TGTGCCAGCAGTGGACCCGGGACAGGGAGGTGTACCTTC

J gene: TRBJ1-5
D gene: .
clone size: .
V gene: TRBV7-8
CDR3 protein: CASSFRENQPQHF
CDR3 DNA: TGTGCCAGCAGCTTCCGGGAAAACCAGCCCCAGCATTTT

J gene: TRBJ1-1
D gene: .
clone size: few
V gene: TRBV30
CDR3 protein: CAWSDLGTEAFF
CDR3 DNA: TGTGCCTGGAGTGATCTCGGCACTGAAGCTTTCTTT

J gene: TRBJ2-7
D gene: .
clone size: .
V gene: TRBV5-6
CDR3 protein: CASSRANEQYF
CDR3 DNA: TGTGCCAGCAGCCGAGCGAACGAGCAGTACTTC

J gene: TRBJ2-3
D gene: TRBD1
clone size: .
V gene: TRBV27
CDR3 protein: CASSSLTDRVWQYF
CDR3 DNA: TGTGCCAGCAGTTCTCTCACCGACAGGGTATGGCAGTATTTT

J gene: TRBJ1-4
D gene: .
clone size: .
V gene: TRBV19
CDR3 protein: CASSMLDPTNEKLFF
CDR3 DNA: TGTGCCAGTAGTATGTTGGACCCAACTAATGAAAAACTGTTTTTT

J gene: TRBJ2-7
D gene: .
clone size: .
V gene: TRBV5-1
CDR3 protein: CASSPVAGQTYEQYF
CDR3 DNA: TGCGCCAGCAGCCCTGTCGCGGGACAAACCTACGAGCAGTACTTC

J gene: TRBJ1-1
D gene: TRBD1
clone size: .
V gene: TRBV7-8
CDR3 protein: CASSLEYRGAEAFF
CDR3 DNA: TGTGCCAGCAGCTTAGAATACAGGGGCGCTGAAGCTTTCTTT

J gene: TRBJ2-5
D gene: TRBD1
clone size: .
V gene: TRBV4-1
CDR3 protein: CASSQELRQGMTETQYF
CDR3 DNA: TGCGCCAGCAGCCAAGAACTCAGACAGGGGATGACGGAGACCCAGTACTTC

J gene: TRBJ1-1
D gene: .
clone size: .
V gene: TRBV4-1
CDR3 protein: CASSQVGGTEAFF
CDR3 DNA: TGCGCCAGCAGCCAAGTGGGAGGCACTGAAGCTTTCTTT

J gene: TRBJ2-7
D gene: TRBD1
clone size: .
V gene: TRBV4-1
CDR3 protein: CASSQVPGDRAYEQYF
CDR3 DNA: TGCGCCAGCAGCCAAGTTCCGGGGGACAGGGCCTACGAGCAGTACTTC

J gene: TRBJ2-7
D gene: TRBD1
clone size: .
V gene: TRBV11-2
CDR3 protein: CASSFAGTEFYEQYF
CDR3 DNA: TGTGCCAGCAGCTTCGCCGGGACAGAGTTTTACGAGCAGTACTTC

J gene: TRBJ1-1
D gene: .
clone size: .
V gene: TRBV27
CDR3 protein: CASRSGRTTEAFF
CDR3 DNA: TGTGCCAGCAGATCAGGGAGGACCACTGAAGCTTTCTTT

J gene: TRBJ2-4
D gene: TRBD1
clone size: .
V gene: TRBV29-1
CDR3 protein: CSVAGTGRDIQYF
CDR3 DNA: TGCAGCGTTGCGGGGACAGGGAGGGACATTCAGTACTTC

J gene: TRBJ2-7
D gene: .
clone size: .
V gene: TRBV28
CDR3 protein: CASSGLTPKVYEQYF
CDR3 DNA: TGTGCCAGCAGTGGACTAACCCCAAAGGTCTACGAGCAGTACTTC

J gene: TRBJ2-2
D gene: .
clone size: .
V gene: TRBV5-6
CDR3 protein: CASSLGITGELFF
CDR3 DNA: TGTGCCAGCAGCTTGGGCATCACCGGGGAGCTGTTTTTT

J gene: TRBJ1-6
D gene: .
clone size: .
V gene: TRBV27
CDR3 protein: CASSRTGRLLSPLHF
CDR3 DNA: TGTGCCAGCAGTCGAACCGGACGGCTGCTGTCACCCCTCCACTTT

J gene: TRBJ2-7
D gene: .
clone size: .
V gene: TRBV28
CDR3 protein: CASREQRYEQYF
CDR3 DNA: TGTGCCAGCAGGGAACAGAGGTACGAGCAGTACTTC

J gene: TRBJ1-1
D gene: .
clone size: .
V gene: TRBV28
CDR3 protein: CASSLYSSEAFF
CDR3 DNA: TGTGCCAGCAGTTTATATTCTTCTGAAGCTTTCTTT

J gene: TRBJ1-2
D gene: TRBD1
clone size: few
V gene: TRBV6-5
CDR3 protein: CASTKTGGHYGYTF
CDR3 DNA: TGTGCCAGCACCAAGACAGGGGGCCACTATGGCTACACCTTC

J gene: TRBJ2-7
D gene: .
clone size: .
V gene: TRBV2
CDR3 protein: CASKTGSHNYEQYF
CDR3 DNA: TGTGCCAGCAAAACAGGGAGTCACAACTACGAGCAGTACTTC

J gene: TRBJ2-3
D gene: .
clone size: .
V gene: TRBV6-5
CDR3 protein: CASTLQGTDTQYF
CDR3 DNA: TGTGCCAGCACCCTTCAGGGCACAGATACGCAGTATTTT

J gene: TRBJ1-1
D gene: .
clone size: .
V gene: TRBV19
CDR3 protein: CASSIARGSGTEAFF
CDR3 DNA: TGTGCCAGTAGTATAGCTCGGGGTTCGGGCACTGAAGCTTTCTTT

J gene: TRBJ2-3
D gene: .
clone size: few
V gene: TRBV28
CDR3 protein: CASSLFSSTDTQYF
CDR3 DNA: TGTGCCAGCAGTTTATTCTCTAGCACAGATACGCAGTATTTT

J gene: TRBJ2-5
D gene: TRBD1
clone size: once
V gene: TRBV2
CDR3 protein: CASIRDRGRQETQYF
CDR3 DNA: TGTGCCAGCATTAGGGACAGGGGGCGTCAAGAGACCCAGTACTTC

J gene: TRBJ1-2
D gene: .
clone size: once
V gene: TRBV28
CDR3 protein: CASSSRRYNYGYTF
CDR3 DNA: TGTGCCAGCAGTTCCCGACGTTATAACTATGGCTACACCTTC

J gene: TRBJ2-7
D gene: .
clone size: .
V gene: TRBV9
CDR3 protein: CASSVERTEGYEQYF
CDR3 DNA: TGTGCCAGCAGCGTAGAGAGGACAGAGGGCTACGAGCAGTACTTC

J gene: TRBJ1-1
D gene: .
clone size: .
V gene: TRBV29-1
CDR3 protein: CSIRRPNTEAFF
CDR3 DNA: TGCAGCATACGCCGGCCGAACACTGAAGCTTTCTTT

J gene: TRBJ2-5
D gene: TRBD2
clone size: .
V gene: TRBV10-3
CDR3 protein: CAISDRSRTSEQETQYF
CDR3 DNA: TGTGCCATCAGTGACCGCTCCCGGACTAGCGAACAAGAGACCCAGTACTTC

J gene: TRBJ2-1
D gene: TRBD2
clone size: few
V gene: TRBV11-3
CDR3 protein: CASSYYGLANEQFF
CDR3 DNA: TGTGCCAGCAGTTACTATGGACTAGCGAATGAGCAGTTCTTC

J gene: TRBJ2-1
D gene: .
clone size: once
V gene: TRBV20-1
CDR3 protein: CSARTPDGQFF
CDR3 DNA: TGCAGTGCTAGGACCCCTGATGGGCAGTTCTTC

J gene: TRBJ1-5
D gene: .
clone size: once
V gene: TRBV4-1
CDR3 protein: CASSQTSDTSNQPQHF
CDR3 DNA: TGCGCCAGCAGCCAAACGAGTGACACTAGCAATCAGCCCCAGCATTTT

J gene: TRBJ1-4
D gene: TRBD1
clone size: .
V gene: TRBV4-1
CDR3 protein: CASRRPGQGEKLFF
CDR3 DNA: TGCGCCAGCAGGAGGCCGGGACAGGGGGAAAAACTGTTTTTT

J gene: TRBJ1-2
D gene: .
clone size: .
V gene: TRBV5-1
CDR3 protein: CASQRTFGEDYGYTF
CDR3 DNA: TGCGCCAGCCAAAGGACCTTCGGAGAGGACTATGGCTACACCTTC

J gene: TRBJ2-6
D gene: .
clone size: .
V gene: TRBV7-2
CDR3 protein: CASSLVALGSGANVLTF
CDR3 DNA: TGTGCCAGCAGCTTAGTTGCGCTAGGCTCTGGGGCCAACGTCCTGACTTTC

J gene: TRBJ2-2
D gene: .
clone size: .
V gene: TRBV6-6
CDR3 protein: CASSFGVAGELFF
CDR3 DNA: TGTGCCAGCAGTTTCGGGGTAGCCGGGGAGCTGTTTTTT

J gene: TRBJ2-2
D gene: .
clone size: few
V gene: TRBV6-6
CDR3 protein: CASEGNTGELFF
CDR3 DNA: TGTGCCAGCGAGGGCAACACCGGGGAGCTGTTTTTT

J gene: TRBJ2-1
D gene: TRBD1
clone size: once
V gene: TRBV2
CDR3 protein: CASRTDRAHEQFF
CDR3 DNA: TGTGCCAGCAGGACAGACAGGGCCCATGAGCAGTTCTTC

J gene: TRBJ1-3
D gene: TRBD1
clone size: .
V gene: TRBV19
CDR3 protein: CASSVGPGQGALAGNTIYF
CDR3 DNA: TGTGCCAGTAGCGTGGGACCGGGACAGGGGGCGTTGGCTGGAAACACCATATATTTT

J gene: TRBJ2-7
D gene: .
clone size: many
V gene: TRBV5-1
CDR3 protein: CASSLPSDEQYF
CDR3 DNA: TGCGCCAGCAGCTTGCCTAGCGACGAGCAGTACTTC

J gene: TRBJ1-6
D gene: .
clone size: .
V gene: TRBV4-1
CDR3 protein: CASSPQQGSNSPLHF
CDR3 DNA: TGCGCCAGCAGCCCTCAACAGGGAAGCAATTCACCCCTCCACTTT